This section outlines one TCR beta chain sequence together with its context. The repertoire was sequenced with immunoSEQ multiplex PCR; TCRdb's copy has only in-frame clones and lacks some. Among around 51,000 clones, approximately 90% were seen once, and the ten largest hold about 5.1%. The data originate from a study of blood T cell repertoires in COVID-19. With 4 bases clipped from V and 4 bases from J, the junction kept 1 base outside the gene matches. The germline CDR1 and CDR2 sequences are SGHRS and YFSETQ. The CDR3 has 14 amino acids. This clonotype originated in a man between 65 and 80 years old with acute or convalescent COVID-19. The specimen sequenced was peripheral blood. The chain links TRBV5-1 to TRBJ2-1; 11 bases are shared with TRBD1. CDR3: CASSGQGAYNEQFF. The CDR3 region has the DNA TGCGCCAGCAGCGGACAGGGGGCGTACAATGAGCAGTTCTTC.